The T cell receptor beta chain described here comes from a study of blood T cell repertoires in COVID-19. In the study overall: Acute-phase and convalescent COVID-19 samples originated in the United States, Italy and Spain. Nucleic acid was either cDNA or gDNA, and it came from T cells, B-cell-depleted T cells, or PBMCs.

Original processing methods: Reference gene primers were amplified, and this amplification served to estimate nucleated cell counts. Only in-frame clones appear in the TCRdb table, and some are missing; sequencing was by immunoSEQ multiplex PCR. Clone size and V and J calls were adopted from that table, with D and trimming inferred from the DNA. The repertoire includes about 110,000 clones, around 90% of them detected once, and less than 1.5% sits in the top ten. Sequences were obtained from peripheral blood. The receptor was derived from a woman aged 30 to 39 with acute or convalescent COVID-19.

The CDR3 DNA sequence: TGTGCCACCAGTGATATAACTAGCACCGGGGAGCTGTTTTTT. It encodes CATSDITSTGELFF. The chain joins TRBV24-1 to TRBJ2-2; weak D call: TRBD2 (5 bases). The CDR3 extends over 14 amino acids. V was cut by 3 bases and J by 4 bases, with 8 bases left in between. The germline gives CDR1 KGHDR, CDR2 SFDVKD.